Sequencing of this T cell receptor beta chain was carried out in a study of T cell repertoires in cytomegalovirus infection. General study points: Dominating the ex vivo response were TCR beta clonotypes that were CMV-specific and HLA-C-restricted.

From the reads, TCRdb called clonotypes with MiXCR, one entry per CDR3 protein. This sample has around 740,000 distinct CDR3 sequences, with 35% found just once. In its sample, this clonotype was seen a few times. Its specificity is not known. This CDR3 has 16 residues. V lost 6 bases and J lost 4, with 19 bases in between. The sequence was obtained from a human donor in good health (CMV status not recorded). Some clones in this sample may be carry-over from other donors' samples. The sequencing sample was made of PBMCs. The chain joins TRBV12-3 or TRBV12-4 to TRBJ1-3, with D possibly being TRBD1 (5 bases). This CDR3 reads CASSPNSGGRGNTIYF. Written as DNA, the CDR3 is TGTGCCAGCAGCCCGAATAGCGGGGGTCGCGGAAACACCATATATTTT.